A selection of T cell receptor beta chains follows, all from one sample in a study of T cells in Graves' hyperthyroidism and ophthalmopathy. Using its own MiXCR run on the multiplex PCR reads, TCRdb lists one record per CDR3 protein. Counted here are 700,000 or so distinct CDR3 sequences, 15% to 20% occurring once; the ten biggest clones make up 8.4%. Sequenced sample: blood. The receptors originated from a young man with Graves' hyperthyroidism. CDR3s include the opening cysteine and the closing phenylalanine or tryptophan. Each record gives: J gene, clone size, D gene, V gene, CDR3 DNA, CDR3 protein. A D gene is named only where the DNA matches it firmly. Clone size is shown for a subset of rows, as once, few, many or a class of expanded clone.

J gene: TRBJ1-5
clone size: .
D gene: .
V gene: TRBV7-9
CDR3 DNA: TGTGCCAGCAGCGACTATAATCAGCCCCAGCATTTT
CDR3 protein: CASSDYNQPQHF

J gene: TRBJ2-1
clone size: .
D gene: .
V gene: TRBV7-9
CDR3 DNA: TGTGCCAGCAGGGGGAGGCACCTTTCACACAATGAGCAGTTCTTC
CDR3 protein: CASRGRHLSHNEQFF

J gene: TRBJ2-1
clone size: few
D gene: TRBD1
V gene: TRBV29-1
CDR3 DNA: TGCAGCGTAGATACAGGGGGCTACAATGAGCAGTTCTTC
CDR3 protein: CSVDTGGYNEQFF

J gene: TRBJ2-1
clone size: .
D gene: .
V gene: TRBV5-5
CDR3 DNA: TGTGCCAGCAGCCGCCCTGGGGGCGGGAATGAGCAGTTCTTC
CDR3 protein: CASSRPGGGNEQFF

J gene: TRBJ2-3
clone size: many
D gene: .
V gene: TRBV12-3/TRBV12-4
CDR3 DNA: TGTGCCAGCAGTTTAAGGGACCGTGGAGATACGCAGTATTTT
CDR3 protein: CASSLRDRGDTQYF

J gene: TRBJ1-1
clone size: .
D gene: TRBD1
V gene: TRBV19
CDR3 DNA: TGTGCCAGTAGTGCCCCACGACAGGGCGAGGTGACAGCTTTCTTT
CDR3 protein: CASSAPRQGEVTAFF

J gene: TRBJ2-1
clone size: .
D gene: TRBD1
V gene: TRBV28
CDR3 DNA: TGTGCCAGTCAGACAGGGGGCATCGTTGAGCAGTTCTTC
CDR3 protein: CASQTGGIVEQFF

J gene: TRBJ1-5
clone size: many
D gene: .
V gene: TRBV28
CDR3 DNA: TGTGCCAGCAGTCCTCGGACGATGGGCCAGCATTTT
CDR3 protein: CASSPRTMGQHF

J gene: TRBJ2-1
clone size: few
D gene: .
V gene: TRBV29-1
CDR3 DNA: TGCAGCGTTGAATCGCCGGTCGGAGGTGAGCAGTTCTTC
CDR3 protein: CSVESPVGGEQFF

J gene: TRBJ2-5
clone size: few
D gene: .
V gene: TRBV7-8
CDR3 DNA: TGTGCCAGCAGCTCATATAACAGGGGAGGAACAGAGACCCAGTACTTC
CDR3 protein: CASSSYNRGGTETQYF

J gene: TRBJ2-3
clone size: .
D gene: .
V gene: TRBV12-3/TRBV12-4
CDR3 DNA: TGTGCCAGCGCTCGGACTACCAGCACAGATACGCAGTATTTT
CDR3 protein: CASARTTSTDTQYF

J gene: TRBJ2-7
clone size: .
D gene: .
V gene: TRBV7-9
CDR3 DNA: TGTGCCAGCAGCTCGGGACACCTATCCTACGAGCAGTACTTC
CDR3 protein: CASSSGHLSYEQYF

J gene: TRBJ2-5
clone size: .
D gene: .
V gene: TRBV4-3
CDR3 DNA: TGCGCCAGCAGCCAAGACCCCATCTCAGGGGGGACAGAGACCCAGTACTTC
CDR3 protein: CASSQDPISGGTETQYF

J gene: TRBJ1-6
clone size: .
D gene: .
V gene: TRBV2
CDR3 DNA: TGTGCCAGCAGGGGACGTCGGATTAATTCACCCCTCCACTTT
CDR3 protein: CASRGRRINSPLHF

J gene: TRBJ2-5
clone size: many
D gene: TRBD1
V gene: TRBV28
CDR3 DNA: TGTGCCAGCAGTGCACAGGGGGAAGGGGAGACCCAGTACTTC
CDR3 protein: CASSAQGEGETQYF

J gene: TRBJ2-7
clone size: many
D gene: TRBD1
V gene: TRBV7-9
CDR3 DNA: TGTGCCAGCAGCACCTCCGGGACAGGCTTCTACGAGCAGTACTTC
CDR3 protein: CASSTSGTGFYEQYF

J gene: TRBJ2-5
clone size: many
D gene: .
V gene: TRBV12-3/TRBV12-4
CDR3 DNA: TGTGCCAGCAGTCGTTCGGGGTCCCCAGAGACCCAGTACTTC
CDR3 protein: CASSRSGSPETQYF

J gene: TRBJ1-5
clone size: many
D gene: .
V gene: TRBV6-2/TRBV6-3
CDR3 DNA: TGTGCCAGCAGTTATCTGGGCGTCGGGAGCAATCAGCCCCAGCATTTT
CDR3 protein: CASSYLGVGSNQPQHF

J gene: TRBJ2-7
clone size: many
D gene: .
V gene: TRBV28
CDR3 DNA: TGTGCCAGCAGTCCCCCACGGGTACTCTACGAGCAGTACTTC
CDR3 protein: CASSPPRVLYEQYF

J gene: TRBJ2-1
clone size: many
D gene: TRBD2
V gene: TRBV27
CDR3 DNA: TGTGCCAGCAGTCGTCTCCTAGCGGGAGGGCCCTACAATGAGCAGTTCTTC
CDR3 protein: CASSRLLAGGPYNEQFF

J gene: TRBJ2-3
clone size: few
D gene: .
V gene: TRBV7-6
CDR3 DNA: TGTGCCAGCACCCTAGGGTACAGCGGCACAGATACGCAGTATTTT
CDR3 protein: CASTLGYSGTDTQYF

J gene: TRBJ1-1
clone size: .
D gene: TRBD1
V gene: TRBV20-1
CDR3 DNA: TGCAGTGCTGACAGGGCCATAAACACTGAAGCTTTCTTT
CDR3 protein: CSADRAINTEAFF

J gene: TRBJ1-5
clone size: few
D gene: TRBD1
V gene: TRBV4-1
CDR3 DNA: TGCGCCAGCAGCTTGACGGGGGACAGGGCCCAGCCCCAGCATTTT
CDR3 protein: CASSLTGDRAQPQHF

J gene: TRBJ2-1
clone size: many
D gene: TRBD1
V gene: TRBV28
CDR3 DNA: TGTGCCAGCAGTTTAGGGACAGGGAATGAGCAGTTCTTC
CDR3 protein: CASSLGTGNEQFF

J gene: TRBJ1-5
clone size: many
D gene: TRBD1
V gene: TRBV12-3/TRBV12-4
CDR3 DNA: TGTGCCAGCAGTACTCGGACAGGGGGCAATCAGCCCCAGCATTTT
CDR3 protein: CASSTRTGGNQPQHF

J gene: TRBJ2-7
clone size: many
D gene: .
V gene: TRBV30
CDR3 DNA: TGTGCCTGGAGCTCAAAGGGGCGAATGGTTACGGACGAGCAGTACTTC
CDR3 protein: CAWSSKGRMVTDEQYF

J gene: TRBJ1-4
clone size: .
D gene: .
V gene: TRBV14
CDR3 DNA: TGTGCCAGCAGCCTAACGACATCAACTAATGAAAAACTGTTTTTT
CDR3 protein: CASSLTTSTNEKLFF

J gene: TRBJ2-3
clone size: many
D gene: .
V gene: TRBV6-1
CDR3 DNA: TGTGCCAGCAGTACCCGTCCGACTAGAATGTTTTCAGATACGCAGTATTTT
CDR3 protein: CASSTRPTRMFSDTQYF

J gene: TRBJ1-3
clone size: .
D gene: .
V gene: TRBV7-2
CDR3 DNA: TGTGCCAGCAGCCCTGGGCGGACCATATATTTT
CDR3 protein: CASSPGRTIYF